This TCR beta chain stems from a study of blood T cells in healthy people across ages. It was with a sample-barcoded 5' primer and a J-beta primer mix that a second PCR of roughly 6 to 12 cycles was run. TCRdb re-called the 5' RACE reads through MiXCR, storing one row per CDR3 protein. The sample shows more than 700,000 distinct CDR3 sequences, around 50% of them seen only once. A remark on this clonotype: Its antigen is currently unknown.

The ends lost 4 bases at V and 9 bases at J; junction bases unmatched: 4. The CDR3 contains 14 residues. Germline V lookup: CDR1 SNHLY, CDR2 FYNNEI. Overall study results and limits: Both naive CD4+ cell counts and diversity were greater in long-lived donors than in aged donors. Roughly linearly, TCR beta diversity per million T cells fell as age increased. Unknown CMV status may confound age-related changes in expanded clones.

Sequenced material: blood. V usage is TRBV2 and J usage is TRBJ1-6, with 9 bases identical to TRBD1. The receptor's source is a man older than 75 in good health. The CDR3 DNA reads as TGTGCCAGCAGTGCAGGGACAGGGACTTCACCCCTCCACTTT. It codes for CASSAGTGTSPLHF.